Following are 2 T cell receptor beta chains from one sample sequenced in a study of cytomegalovirus exposure and HLA in healthy donors. 60 Vbeta and 13 Jbeta primers were used in PCR. Clones were read by immunoSEQ multiplex PCR, and TCRdb kept only the in-frame ones, dropping some. The repertoire holds some 200,000 clones, more than 65% seen once, with 3.8% in the top ten. The sequenced material came from PBMCs. The source of these receptors is a man over 45 in good health and CMV-seronegative.

The J gene is TRBJ1-2, the V gene TRBV5-6; D not certain. Trimming removed 0 bases from V and 8 bases from J, with 17 bases in between. This CDR3 is 15 amino acids long. Germline CDR1 and CDR2: SGHDT and YYEEEE. The CDR3 DNA sequence: TGTGCCAGCAGCTTGGCCTTTCGGGGTTACGAAGGCTACACCTTC. Translation gives CASSLAFRGYEGYTF.

The V call is TRBV5-8, the J call TRBJ1-5; TRBD1 agrees at 9 bases. This CDR3 spans 12 amino acids. With 10 bases clipped from V and 10 bases from J, the junction kept 9 bases outside the gene matches. Germline-derived CDR1 and CDR2 are SGHTS and YDEGEE. In nucleotides, the CDR3 is TGTGCCTCGTGGGACAGGGAAGATCCCCAGCATTTT. Translating it yields CASWDREDPQHF.